The 32 T cell receptor beta chains reported below all come from one sample, sequenced in a study of blood T cells in healthy people across ages. Using a J-beta primer mix together with a sample-barcoded 5' primer, a second PCR was run for about 7 to 12 cycles. Via MiXCR, TCRdb re-called the 5' RACE reads, giving one row per CDR3 protein. The top ten clones hold approximately 29% of a sample with 720,000 or so distinct CDR3 sequences, roughly 41% of them seen once. Sequencing input: blood. The receptors here all came from a man at least 80 years old in good health.

The table lists this clonotype with a count of one. This sequence joins TRBV12-3 or TRBV12-4 and TRBJ2-3; D possibly corresponds to TRBD2 (5 bases). The CDR3 is made up of 14 amino acids. Deletions cut 6 bases from V and 4 bases from J, with 14 bases between. As DNA, the CDR3 is TGTGCCAGCAGACCCCGCAGTAGCGCAGATACGCAGTATTTT. Residues: CASRPRSSADTQYF.

V usage is TRBV7-2 and J usage is TRBJ2-1; 9 bases are shared with TRBD2. The CDR3 totals 17 residues. V trimming: 1 base; J trimming: 1 base; junction bases outside the gene matches: 5. The germline gives CDR1 SGHTA, CDR2 FQGNSA. Here the CDR3 DNA reads TGTGCCAGCAGCTTAGAAATGAGCGGGGGGTCCTACAATGAGCAGTTCTTC. It yields the protein CASSLEMSGGSYNEQFF.

This clonotype has just a few counts. The chain couples TRBV4-2 to TRBJ1-6, with 9 bases fitting TRBD1. V dropped 4 bases and J dropped 8; count of bases not matched to a gene: 6. Germline V gives CDR1 LGHNA, CDR2 YNFKEQ. The CDR3 is 15 amino acids. The CDR3 DNA reads as TGTGCCAGCAGCCGAATAACAGGGGGCGATTCACCCCTCCACTTT. Its translation: CASSRITGGDSPLHF.

A note on this clonotype: A much larger clone is a single base away; this may be a read error. V is TRBV20-1 and J is TRBJ2-3; D is unresolved. V was pared by 0 bases and J by 2 bases, with 12 bases between. Germline lookup yields CDR1 DFQATT and CDR2 SNEGSKA (reference sequence). The CDR3 extends over 15 amino acids. This CDR3 reads CSARDTRTNTDTQYF. The CDR3 bases are TGCAGTGCTAGAGATACAAGAACCAACACAGATACGCAGTATTTT.

The chain uses TRBV5-1 and TRBJ1-1, with 7 nucleotides matching TRBD1. Per germline, CDR1 SGHRS and CDR2 YFSETQ. Germline trimming cut 0 bases from V and 1 base from J; bases unmatched to any gene: 9. The length of the CDR3 is 17 residues. CDR3 amino acids: CASSLGTGTRRNTEAFF. The CDR3 DNA sequence: TGCGCCAGCAGCTTGGGGACAGGCACCAGGAGGAACACTGAAGCTTTCTTT.

The rearrangement links TRBV2 to TRBJ2-7; possible D gene TRBD1, 8 bases. The DNA matches TRBJ2-5 better at its end, which makes the J call doubtful. The germline gives CDR1 SNHLY, CDR2 FYNNEI. This CDR3 is 17 amino acids long. CDR3 sequence: CASSEGGTGQAGETQYF. DNA of the CDR3: TGTGCCAGCAGTGAAGGGGGGACAGGACAAGCGGGGGAGACCCAGTACTTC.

The chain uses TRBV6-5 and TRBJ1-5; 10 positions match TRBD1. The germline CDR1 and CDR2 sequences are MNHEY and SVGAGI. The CDR3 is made up of 18 amino acids. The V and J ends lost 5 bases and 3 bases, in that order; junction bases with no gene match: 13. The chain's CDR3 is CASSHHPTGTGDNQPQHF. The CDR3 nucleotides are TGTGCCAGCAGTCACCACCCAACCGGGACAGGGGACAATCAGCCCCAGCATTTT.

Worth noting for this clonotype: This sequence may be a read error, since a much larger clone differs from it by one base. The chain joins TRBV7-9 to TRBJ1-1; the D is unclear. Trimming removed 1 base at V and 8 bases at J, with 11 bases between. This CDR3 comprises 13 residues. Germline CDR1 reads SEHNR; CDR2 reads FQNEAQ (reference sequence). The CDR3 DNA reads TGTGCCAGCAGCTTAGGGGAGATAAGAGAAGCTTTCTTT. Its translation is CASSLGEIREAFF.

This clonotype was seen just once. V usage is TRBV25-1 and J usage is TRBJ2-1; D uncertain. CDR3 length: 15 amino acids. V lost 5 bases, J lost 4 bases, and 15 bases lay in between. The germline V gene has CDR1 MGHDK and CDR2 SYGVNS. Written as DNA, the CDR3 is TGTGCCAGCAGTTCAGGACGGACCTCTTACAATGAGCAGTTCTTC. Protein product: CASSSGRTSYNEQFF. The full variable domain, completed using reference TRBV25-1 and TRBJ2-1, is EADIYQTPRYLVIGTGKKITLECSQTMGHDKMYWYQQDPGMELHLIHYSYGVNSTEKGDLSSESTVSRIRTEHFPLTLESARPSHTSQYLCASSSGRTSYNEQFFGPGTRLTVL.

This chain links TRBV20-1 with TRBJ2-5, with 8 bases that match TRBD1. Germline CDR1 reads DFQATT; CDR2 reads SNEGSKA (reference sequence). The ends lost 6 bases at V and 2 bases at J; junction bases unmatched: 17. The CDR3 spans 17 residues. The CDR3 DNA reads as TGCAGTGCCGACAATCAGGGGGCGGCCAACTTACAAGAGACCCAGTACTTC. Translating it yields CSADNQGAANLQETQYF.

The rearrangement links TRBV10-3 to TRBJ2-1; 8 bases match TRBD2. Germline lookup yields CDR1 ENHRY and CDR2 SYGVKD. The CDR3 is 12 amino acids. V lost 5 bases, J lost 10 bases, and 4 bases stayed unmatched. The CDR3 sequence: CAISSLAGEQFF. The CDR3 region has the DNA TGTGCCATCAGTTCCTTAGCGGGGGAGCAGTTCTTC.

This clonotype turned up a few times. V gene TRBV20-1 combines with J gene TRBJ1-4; no firm D call. The CDR3 is 12 residues long. The V end was cut by 3 bases, the J end by 7 bases, with 9 bases between. Germline V lookup: CDR1 DFQATT, CDR2 SNEGSKA (reference sequence). CDR3 nucleotide sequence: TGCAGTGCTAGTGCTGAGATTGAAAAACTGTTTTTT. Its protein product is CSASAEIEKLFF.

This chain links TRBV12-3 or TRBV12-4 with TRBJ1-4; D not certain. This CDR3 is built from 13 residues. V was clipped by 5 bases and J by 4 bases, with 8 bases between them. The CDR3 here is CASSGLGNEKLFF. CDR3 bases: TGTGCCAGCAGTGGACTGGGTAATGAAAAACTGTTTTTT.

The chain joins TRBV20-1 to TRBJ2-3; the match to TRBD2 covers 8 bases. Germline assignment: CDR1 DFQATT and CDR2 SNEGSKA (reference sequence). V trimming: 4 bases; J trimming: 0 bases; junction bases outside the gene matches: 3. The CDR3 length is 14 residues. The CDR3 loop is CSANIAGSTDTQYF. The CDR3 DNA is TGCAGTGCTAATATAGCGGGGAGCACAGATACGCAGTATTTT.

The table lists this clonotype with a few counts. The chain joins TRBV28 to TRBJ2-7; D not certain. The CDR3 covers 11 residues. The V gene's germline CDR1 is MDHEN and CDR2 SYDVKM. Deletions cut 5 bases from V and 6 bases from J, with 8 bases between. In DNA, the CDR3 is TGTGCCAGCAGTACCAATTGCGAGCAGTACTTC. This encodes CASSTNCEQYF.

The chain joins TRBV14 to TRBJ2-7; 13 nucleotides agree with TRBD2. This CDR3 has 15 amino acids. Looked up from germline, CDR1 is SGHDN and CDR2 is FVKESK. V shed 3 bases, J shed 5 bases, and the junction held 4 bases outside the gene matches. The CDR3 DNA reads TGTGCCAGCAGCCACCAGGGACTAGCGGGAAACGAGCAGTACTTC. Protein product: CASSHQGLAGNEQYF.

CDR3 sequence reads: CSAPTTGPRGYTF. In DNA form, the CDR3 reads TGCAGTGCTCCGACAACAGGGCCGCGTGGCTACACCTTC. The V gene is TRBV20-1, the J gene TRBJ1-2; D perhaps matches TRBD1 (6 bases). Germline V lookup: CDR1 DFQATT, CDR2 SNEGSKA (reference sequence). Trimming took 5 bases from V and 7 from J, leaving 17 bases between them. This CDR3 region has 13 residues.

The chain carries TRBV5-1 and TRBJ2-1, with D unresolved. The end of the DNA aligns better with TRBJ2-7, so the J call may be wrong. Germline lookup yields CDR1 SGHRS and CDR2 YFSETQ. CDR3 length equals 13 residues. The CDR3 here is CASSTSLYNEQYF. In nucleotides, the CDR3 is TGCGCCAGCAGCACAAGCCTCTACAATGAGCAGTACTTC.

This clonotype turned up a few times. The CDR3 protein is CASDRTGEVSYEQYF. Here the CDR3 DNA reads TGTGCCTCGGACAGGACAGGGGAAGTATCCTACGAGCAGTACTTC. The chain carries TRBV7-9 and TRBJ2-7; TRBD1 matches at 9 bases. CDR1 is SEHNR, CDR2 FQNEAQ, per germline (reference sequence). V was clipped by 11 bases and J by 1 base; unmatched bases: 12. CDR3 length: 15 residues.

The chain uses TRBV6-2 or TRBV6-3 and TRBJ2-1; 9 positions agree with TRBD1. Near its end, the DNA agrees better with TRBJ2-7, so the J call may be wrong. The length of the CDR3 is 15 residues. Germline values: CDR1 MNHEY, CDR2 SVGEGT. This CDR3 is CAGRRGTGTYNEQYF. The CDR3 bases are TGTGCCGGACGCAGGGGGACAGGGACGTACAATGAGCAGTACTTC.

The chain carries TRBV29-1 and TRBJ2-1; a possible D gene is TRBD1 (6 bases). Per germline, CDR1 SQVTM and CDR2 ANQGSEA. The length of the CDR3 is 15 residues. Trimming removed 4 bases at V and 7 bases at J, with 20 bases between. For the CDR3, the DNA is TGCAGCGTTGTTGGGGACACCTTCCGTGTAAATGAGCAGTTCTTC. This sequence encodes CSVVGDTFRVNEQFF.

The CDR3 DNA is TGTGCCAGCAACGTTCAAACCCAAGATACGCAGTATTTT. This gives the protein CASNVQTQDTQYF. This rearrangement joins TRBV7-9 to TRBJ2-3; D not certain. Germline loops: CDR1 SEHNR, CDR2 FQNEAQ (reference sequence). This CDR3 has 13 amino acids. Trimming took 7 bases from V and 5 from J, leaving 13 bases between them.

The rearrangement joins TRBV7-3 to TRBJ2-3, with 11 bases identical to TRBD2. V gave up 4 bases and J gave up 5 bases; unmatched junction bases: 11. Per germline, CDR1 SGHTA and CDR2 FQGTGA. The CDR3 consists of 17 residues. In nucleotides, the CDR3 is TGTGCCAGCAGCTCAACTAGACTAGCGGGGAAGGTAGATACGCAGTATTTT. It codes for CASSSTRLAGKVDTQYF.

This clonotype occurred a few times. The gene calls are TRBV7-3 and TRBJ1-2, with D possibly being TRBD1 (5 bases). This CDR3 has 14 residues. With 5 bases removed from V and 7 bases from J, the gap between germline ends came to 17 bases. Germline V gene data show CDR1 as SGHTA and CDR2 as FQGTGA. The CDR3 protein is CASSPSARVLGYTF. The CDR3 DNA reads TGTGCCAGCAGCCCATCCGCCAGGGTACTTGGCTACACCTTC. The whole variable domain, remainder taken from reference TRBV7-3 and TRBJ1-2, is GAGVSQTPSNKVTEKGKYVELRCDPISGHTALYWYRQSLGQGPEFLIYFQGTGAADDSGLPNDRFFAVRPEGSVSTLKIQRTERGDSAVYLCASSPSARVLGYTFGSGTRLTVV.

J is TRBJ2-4 and V is TRBV9; D is ambiguous. With the DNA end fitting TRBJ2-5 better, the J assignment may be wrong. CDR1 is SGDLS, CDR2 YYNGEE, per germline. The CDR3 is 14 amino acids. The CDR3 region is CASSVEAEMVTQYF. The CDR3, as DNA: TGTGCCAGCAGCGTAGAGGCTGAAATGGTGACCCAGTACTTC.

This rearrangement joins TRBV20-1 to TRBJ2-5; TRBD2 aligns across 12 bases. This CDR3 has 16 amino acids. Per the germline V gene, CDR1 is DFQATT and CDR2 is SNEGSKA (reference sequence). The J segment lost 4 bases and the V segment lost 0 bases, leaving 6 bases of the junction unmatched. For the CDR3, the DNA is TGCAGTGCTAGAGATTGGACTAGCGGGGTTCGAGAGACCCAGTACTTC. Protein: CSARDWTSGVRETQYF.

There are a few counts of this clonotype. This chain links TRBV7-2 with TRBJ1-1; 8 bases match TRBD1. J gave up 0 bases and V 5 bases, and 5 bases lay outside the gene matches. This CDR3 contains 15 residues. Germline V gene data show CDR1 as SGHTA and CDR2 as FQGNSA. CDR3: CASSKRTGMNTEAFF. The CDR3 DNA reads TGTGCCAGCAGCAAACGGACAGGGATGAACACTGAAGCTTTCTTT.

This clonotype was seen more than once but under ten times. The gene calls are TRBV7-8 and TRBJ1-5; a possible D gene is TRBD1 (5 bases). In germline, CDR1 is SGHVS, CDR2 FQNEAQ. CDR3 length equals 14 residues. V was clipped by 3 bases and J by 4 bases, with 10 bases between them. This CDR3 is CASSFTGTNQPQHF. The DNA for the CDR3 is TGTGCCAGCAGCTTTACTGGGACTAATCAGCCCCAGCATTTT.

In this sample, this clonotype turned up a few times. The chain carries TRBV3-1 and TRBJ1-5, with D hard to call. The V end was cut by 5 bases, the J end by 2 bases, with 16 bases between. This CDR3 is built from 16 residues. The V gene's germline CDR1 is LGHDT and CDR2 YNNKEL (reference sequence). The CDR3 nucleotides read TGTGCCAGCAGCTACAAACCGGAAAAAGGCAATCAGCCCCAGCATTTT. Residues: CASSYKPEKGNQPQHF.

The V gene is TRBV27, the J gene TRBJ2-7; D possibly corresponds to TRBD1 (6 bases). Germline loops: CDR1 MNHEY, CDR2 SMNVEV (reference sequence). The CDR3 covers 13 residues. V lost 6 bases, J lost 0 bases, and 9 bases lay in between. The CDR3 sequence: CASSTGNSYEQYF. The DNA of the CDR3 is TGTGCCAGCAGCACAGGGAACTCCTACGAGCAGTACTTC.

The chain links TRBV10-3 to TRBJ2-4; D possibly corresponds to TRBD2 (6 bases). The J call may be wrong; the DNA end is better matched by TRBJ2-7. This CDR3 is 15 amino acids long. The germline V gene has CDR1 ENHRY and CDR2 SYGVKD. The CDR3 DNA reads as TGTGCCATCAGTGGCCAATGGTACCGGGGGTACGAGCAGTACTTC. Protein sequence: CAISGQWYRGYEQYF.

This chain links TRBV14 with TRBJ2-2; TRBD1 is a possible D gene (6 bases). Germline CDR1 reads SGHDN; CDR2 reads FVKESK. The CDR3 spans 16 residues. V was shortened by 5 bases and J by 1 base, with 14 bases between the two germline ends. Written as DNA, the CDR3 is TGTGCCAGCAGCGCCCTAGGGGGTTTGAACACCGGGGAGCTGTTTTTT. It yields the protein CASSALGGLNTGELFF.